Presented here are 27 T cell receptor beta chains from one specimen sequenced in a study of blood T cell repertoires in COVID-19. Here immunoSEQ multiplex PCR was the method, and the copy in TCRdb shows in-frame clones only, minus some. The table lists 220,000 or so clones, more than 65% of them singletons. Source material: peripheral blood. These receptors came from a woman of 80 years or more with acute or convalescent COVID-19.

The rearrangement joins TRBV11-3 to TRBJ1-1; D perhaps matches TRBD1 (5 bases). CDR3 length: 14 amino acids. CDR1 is SGHNT, CDR2 YENEEA, per germline. With 2 bases removed from V and 5 bases from J, the gap between germline ends came to 12 bases. The CDR3 protein is CASSLPQGSTEAFF. For the CDR3, the DNA is TGTGCCAGCAGCTTACCTCAGGGTTCAACTGAAGCTTTCTTT.

The chain links TRBV7-2 to TRBJ1-1; no clear D. Deletions cut 3 bases from V and 1 base from J, with 6 bases between. The CDR3 contains 13 residues. Germline V gives CDR1 SGHTA, CDR2 FQGNSA. The CDR3 nucleotides are TGTGCCAGCAGCTTCCGACAGAACACTGAAGCTTTCTTT. Translation: CASSFRQNTEAFF.

The chain links TRBV7-2 to TRBJ1-5, with 8 bases aligning to TRBD1. J gave up 4 bases and V 5 bases, and 7 bases lay outside the gene matches. The CDR3 has 15 residues. Germline values: CDR1 SGHTA, CDR2 FQGNSA. The CDR3 DNA is TGTGCCAGCAGCCCCGACAGGGGATCTAATCAGCCCCAGCATTTT. As protein: CASSPDRGSNQPQHF.

The rearrangement joins TRBV5-6 to TRBJ1-1; 7 positions agree with TRBD1. Unmatched junction bases numbered 3, after V lost 3 bases and J lost 1 base. CDR1 SGHDT and CDR2 YYEEEE come from the germline V gene. The CDR3 is 14 residues long. The CDR3 region has the DNA TGTGCCAGCAGCTGGGACAGTTCGAACACTGAAGCTTTCTTT. Translating gives CASSWDSSNTEAFF.

The rearrangement uses TRBV7-9 and TRBJ2-1; 7 nucleotides match TRBD2. V gave up 3 bases and J gave up 15 bases; unmatched junction bases: 11. This CDR3 has 13 amino acids. Germline values: CDR1 SEHNR, CDR2 FQNEAQ (reference sequence). CDR3 loop: CASSLERGGEGFF. The CDR3 DNA reads as TGTGCCAGCAGCTTGGAGCGGGGCGGGGAGGGGTTCTTC.

The CDR3 reads CASSDGYNEQFF. The DNA of the CDR3 is TGTGCCAGCAGTGACGGGTACAATGAGCAGTTCTTC. V and J are TRBV2 and TRBJ2-1; D gene uncertain. The CDR3 is made up of 12 amino acids. The germline gives CDR1 SNHLY, CDR2 FYNNEI. The V end lost 3 bases, the J end lost 4 bases, and 4 bases lay between the germline ends.

This clone was seen more than once but under ten times. The DNA for the CDR3 is TGTGCCAGCGGGGGGGTCGATGCGAACACCGGGGAGCTGTTTTTT. Its protein is CASGGVDANTGELFF. The V call is TRBV9, the J call TRBJ2-2; 7 nucleotides line up with TRBD2. The CDR3 runs 15 residues. V gave up 7 bases and J gave up 0 bases; unmatched junction bases: 6. Germline-derived CDR1 and CDR2 are SGDLS and YYNGEE.

CDR3 in amino acids: CASVGQGAQGYTF. CDR3 DNA sequence: TGTGCTAGTGTCGGACAGGGGGCGCAGGGCTACACCTTC. The genes are TRBV12-5 and TRBJ1-2; 11 bases align to TRBD1. In germline, CDR1 is LGHNT, CDR2 FRNRAP. CDR3 length: 13 amino acids. V shed 7 bases and J 8 bases; nucleotides not matched to a gene: 6.

This chain links TRBV7-9 with TRBJ1-1, with 8 bases fitting TRBD1. Per germline, CDR1 SEHNR and CDR2 FQNEAQ (reference sequence). The ends lost 5 bases at V and 0 bases at J; junction bases unmatched: 2. This CDR3 has 14 residues. This CDR3 is CASSEGQVNTEAFF. The DNA of the CDR3 is TGTGCCAGCAGCGAGGGACAGGTGAACACTGAAGCTTTCTTT.

This chain connects TRBV7-2 to TRBJ1-2; the D gene is possibly TRBD1 (5 bases). The germline V gene encodes CDR1 SGHTA and CDR2 FQGNSA. V lost 1 base to trimming and J lost 4 bases, with 10 bases between them. The CDR3 spans 14 residues. CDR3 sequence: CASSLDWTTYGYTF. The CDR3 coding sequence is TGTGCCAGCAGCTTAGATTGGACAACCTATGGCTACACCTTC.

The sample holds one count of this clone. The chain employs TRBV2 and TRBJ1-2, with 11 bases identical to TRBD1. Germline CDR1 and CDR2: SNHLY and FYNNEI. This CDR3 region has 15 residues. V lost 6 bases to trimming and J lost 4 bases; unmatched junction nucleotides: 7. This chain's CDR3 is CASRDGQGARYGYTF. The DNA for the CDR3 is TGTGCCAGCAGAGACGGACAGGGGGCTCGCTATGGCTACACCTTC.

V gene TRBV28 combines with J gene TRBJ1-2, with TRBD1 as a possible D gene (6 bases). The germline V gene encodes CDR1 MDHEN and CDR2 SYDVKM. This CDR3 has 14 residues. V was shortened by 6 bases and J by 4 bases, with 15 bases between the two germline ends. The CDR3 loop is CASSRGGLGYGYTF. The CDR3 DNA reads as TGTGCCAGCAGCCGGGGGGGGCTGGGCTATGGCTACACCTTC.

CDR3 bases: TGTGCCAGCAGCTCCCACCCTCGGGACAATTTCTACGAGCAGTACTTC. Encoded protein: CASSSHPRDNFYEQYF. The chain couples TRBV11-3 to TRBJ2-7, with a tentative D call TRBD1 (6 bases). The CDR3 length is 16 residues. Germline V CDR1 and CDR2: SGHNT, YENEEA. The V end was cut by 4 bases, the J end by 3 bases, with 19 bases between.

This chain connects TRBV7-9 to TRBJ2-2, with a tentative D call TRBD1 (6 bases). The CDR3 contains 16 residues. CDR1 and CDR2 from the germline V gene are SEHNR and FQNEAQ (reference sequence). V was pared by 5 bases and J by 6 bases, with 19 bases between. DNA for the CDR3: TGTGCCAGCAGCCTATTGCGACAGGTCGTCTCCGGGGAGCTGTTTTTT. This sequence encodes CASSLLRQVVSGELFF. Supplemented by reference TRBV7-9 and TRBJ2-2, the full variable domain reads DTGVSQNPRHKITKRGQNVTFRCDPISEHNRLYWYRQTLGQGPEFLTYFQNEAQLEKSRLLSDRFSAERPKGSFSTLEIQRTEQGDSAMYLCASSLLRQVVSGELFFGEGSRLTVL.

In its sample, this clone was seen a few times. This sequence joins TRBV11-3 and TRBJ1-2, with a tentative D call TRBD1 (6 bases). The CDR3 contains 15 residues. The germline CDR1 and CDR2 sequences are SGHNT and YENEEA. Trimming stripped 4 bases from V and 7 bases from J, with 19 bases between. The CDR3 here is CASSSLVGGFGGYTF. As DNA, the CDR3 is TGTGCCAGCAGCTCACTGGTTGGGGGCTTCGGTGGCTACACCTTC.

The rearrangement uses TRBV5-4 and TRBJ2-4; a weak D match, TRBD2 (5 bases). CDR3 length: 14 residues. Germline V lookup: CDR1 SGHNT, CDR2 YYREEE (reference sequence). Trimming stripped 4 bases from V and 6 bases from J, with 14 bases between. The CDR3 region is CASSREVGGNIQYF. For the CDR3, the DNA is TGTGCCAGCAGCCGAGAGGTAGGAGGAAACATTCAGTACTTC.

DNA of the CDR3: TGTGCCAGCAGCCAAGGGCTCCTTAGGGGTCATGGCTACACCTTC. It codes for CASSQGLLRGHGYTF. The chain is built from TRBV14 and TRBJ1-2; TRBD1 might be the D (5 bases). Germline lookup yields CDR1 SGHDN and CDR2 FVKESK. Trimming left V 1 base short and J 6 bases short, with 15 bases between. The CDR3 consists of 15 residues.

The rearrangement uses TRBV7-2 and TRBJ2-3, with no clear D. Germline V gene data show CDR1 as SGHTA and CDR2 as FQGNSA. Trimming cost V 1 base and J 4 bases, with 9 bases left between them. The CDR3 has 14 residues. For the CDR3, the DNA is TGTGCCAGCAGCTTAGGGCAGGCCGCAGATACGCAGTATTTT. Protein product: CASSLGQAADTQYF. Full variable domain (outside the CDR3, taken from reference TRBV7-2 and TRBJ2-3): GAGVSQSPSNKVTEKGKDVELRCDPISGHTALYWYRQSLGQGLEFLIYFQGNSAPDKSGLPSDRFSAERTGGSVSTLTIQRTQQEDSAVYLCASSLGQAADTQYFGPGTRLTVL.

The rearrangement joins TRBV27 to TRBJ1-6, with a possible D match to TRBD1 (6 bases). The CDR3 has 16 amino acids. CDR1 is MNHEY and CDR2 is SMNVEV in the germline V gene (reference sequence). V lost 5 bases and J lost 11, with 22 bases in between. The CDR3 spells CASSRQGLLLAPPLHF. The CDR3, as DNA: TGTGCCAGCAGTCGCCAGGGGCTCCTCCTGGCCCCACCCCTCCACTTT.

This chain connects TRBV2 to TRBJ1-5; D perhaps matches TRBD1 (5 bases). Trimming removed 7 bases from V and 2 bases from J, with 12 bases in between. The CDR3 is 14 amino acids. Germline V gives CDR1 SNHLY, CDR2 FYNNEI. DNA for the CDR3: TGTGCCAGCAAGGCGGGGGAGGGCAATCAGCCCCAGCATTTT. It is translated as CASKAGEGNQPQHF.

DNA for the CDR3: TGTGCCACCAGTGATTTAACGGGAGTAGCTTTCTTT. It yields the protein CATSDLTGVAFF. This chain connects TRBV24-1 to TRBJ1-1, with D hard to call. V lost 1 base to trimming and J lost 10 bases, with 9 bases between them. CDR1 KGHDR and CDR2 SFDVKD come from the germline V gene. The CDR3 spans 12 residues.

This chain connects TRBV11-2 to TRBJ1-2, with 8 bases aligning to TRBD1. The CDR3 runs 13 residues. CDR1 SGHAT and CDR2 FQNNGV come from the germline V gene. After removal of 6 bases from V and 5 bases from J, the junction contained 5 bases not matched to a gene. The CDR3 DNA reads TGTGCCAGCAGTGGCGACAGGGGATATGGCTACACCTTC. Translating gives CASSGDRGYGYTF.

The rearrangement joins TRBV27 to TRBJ1-5; weak D call: TRBD1 (5 bases). V gave up 6 bases and J gave up 7 bases, with 19 bases separating them. Germline CDR1 MNHEY, CDR2 SMNVEV (reference sequence). The CDR3 has 15 amino acids. The CDR3 bases are TGTGCCAGCAGGATATGGGCGGGGGGGGAGCAGCCCCAGCATTTT. It codes for CASRIWAGGEQPQHF.

V gene TRBV4-1 combines with J gene TRBJ1-6; 7 positions agree with TRBD1. The CDR3 has 15 amino acids. Germline V gene data show CDR1 as MGHRA and CDR2 as YSYEKL. J lost 7 bases, V lost 5 bases, and 8 bases had no gene match. In nucleotides, the CDR3 is TGCGCCAGCAGCTTTACAGGGGATGGGAATTCACCCCTCCACTTT. Protein: CASSFTGDGNSPLHF.

The chain is built from TRBV5-4 and TRBJ2-5, with 7 bases lining up with TRBD2. Trimming cost V 4 bases and J 5 bases; bases outside gene matches: 11. The CDR3 has 15 amino acids. CDR1 is SGHNT and CDR2 is YYREEE in the germline V gene (reference sequence). CDR3 nucleotides: TGTGCCAGCAGCCCAATGAGCGGGGAGTGGGAGACCCAGTACTTC. Protein: CASSPMSGEWETQYF.

The genes are TRBV3-1 (or the pseudogene TRBV3-2) and TRBJ1-6; no reliable D call. The CDR3 runs 14 residues. V dropped 0 bases and J dropped 9 bases, with 9 bases sitting between them. Germline V lookup: CDR1 LGHDT, CDR2 YNNKEL (reference sequence). The DNA for the CDR3 is TGTGCCAGCAGCCAAGATCCCCAGTCTTCACCCCTCCACTTT. Translating it yields CASSQDPQSSPLHF.

CDR3 amino acids: CASSLNGLPPRGNEQFF. The CDR3 coding sequence is TGCGCCAGCAGCTTGAACGGCCTACCTCCTCGAGGGAATGAGCAGTTCTTC. V and J are TRBV5-1 and TRBJ2-1; D may be TRBD2 (5 bases). Per germline, CDR1 SGHRS and CDR2 YFSETQ. This CDR3 region has 17 residues. V shed 1 base and J shed 7 bases, with 21 bases lying between them. The full variable domain, in which reference TRBV5-1 and TRBJ2-1 provide the parts outside the CDR3, is KAGVTQTPRYLIKTRGQQVTLSCSPISGHRSVSWYQQTPGQGLQFLFEYFSETQRNKGNFPGRFSGRQFSNSRSEMNVSTLELGDSALYLCASSLNGLPPRGNEQFFGPGTRLTVL.